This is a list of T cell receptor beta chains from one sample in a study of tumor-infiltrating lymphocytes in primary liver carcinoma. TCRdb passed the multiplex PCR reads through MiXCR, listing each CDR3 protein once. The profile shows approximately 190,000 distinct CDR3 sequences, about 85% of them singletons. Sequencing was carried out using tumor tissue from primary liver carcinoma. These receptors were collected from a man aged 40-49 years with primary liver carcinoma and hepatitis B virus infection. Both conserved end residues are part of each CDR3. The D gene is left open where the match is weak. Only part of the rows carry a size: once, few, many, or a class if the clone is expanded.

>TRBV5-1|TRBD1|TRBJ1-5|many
TGCGCCAGCAGCTGGGGGGAACAGGGGGTAAATCAGCCCCAGCATTTT
CASSWGEQGVNQPQHF
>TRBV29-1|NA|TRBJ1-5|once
TGCGGCGTTGCTCAGGGAGGACAGCCCCAGCATTTT
CGVAQGGQPQHF
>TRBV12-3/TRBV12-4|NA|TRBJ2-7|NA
TGTGCCAGCAGTTTAGTTGCGGGTCTCAGTCTCTACGAGCAATACTTC
CASSLVAGLSLYEQYF
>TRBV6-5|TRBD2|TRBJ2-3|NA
TGTGCCAGCAGTCCAGGACTAGAGGGAGCAGATAGGCAGTATTTT
CASSPGLEGADRQYF
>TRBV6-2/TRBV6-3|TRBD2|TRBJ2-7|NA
TGTACCAGCTGTAGTGGGAGGGAAGGAGATCTCTCCTACGAGCAGTACTTC
CTSCSGREGDLSYEQYF
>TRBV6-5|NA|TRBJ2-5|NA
TGTGCCAGCTGTAAAGGGGGAGAGACCCAGTACTTC
CASCKGGETQYF
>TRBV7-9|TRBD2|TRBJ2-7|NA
TGTGACAGCAGCAGGACTAGCGGGAGTTTCTACGAGCAGTACTTC
CDSSRTSGSFYEQYF
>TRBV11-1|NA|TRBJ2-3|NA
TGTGCCAGCAGCTCTAGGGGAAGCTCTGTTGGAGCTCACACAGATACGCAGTATTTT
CASSSRGSSVGAHTDTQYF
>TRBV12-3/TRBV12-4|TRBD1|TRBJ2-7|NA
TGTGCCAGCAGTTTTTCGGGACAGGGAGGCGAGCAGTATTTC
CASSFSGQGGEQYF
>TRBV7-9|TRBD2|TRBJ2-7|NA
TGTGCCAGCAGCGGGGCGGGGGACGAGCAATACTTC
CASSGAGDEQYF
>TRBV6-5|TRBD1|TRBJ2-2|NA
TGTGCCAGCAGTCCGGGACAGGCCAGTATTAGTAACACCGGGGAGCTGTTTTTT
CASSPGQASISNTGELFF
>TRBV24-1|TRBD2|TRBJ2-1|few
TGTGCCACCAGTGATCCACAGGGGACTAGCGGGAGCCATGAGCAGTTCTTC
CATSDPQGTSGSHEQFF
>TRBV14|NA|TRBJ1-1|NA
TGTGCCAGCAACCAAGCAGGTTTGAACAATGAAGCTTTCTTT
CASNQAGLNNEAFF
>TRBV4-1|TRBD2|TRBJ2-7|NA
TGCGCCAGCAGCCATGAGAGGATTAGCGGGAGTGTTTACGAGCAGTACTTC
CASSHERISGSVYEQYF
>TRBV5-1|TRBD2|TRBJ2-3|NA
TGCGCCAGCATCGCCCGGACTAGTCCAGATACGCAGTATTTT
CASIARTSPDTQYF
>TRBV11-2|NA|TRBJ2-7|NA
TGTGCCAGCAGCTTGATGGAGGGGAAGACTAACGGGCTCAGCTCCTACGAGCAGTACTTC
CASSLMEGKTNGLSSYEQYF
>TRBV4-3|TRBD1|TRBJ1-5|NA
TGCGCCAGCAACCAAGATCGAGGGGGCCAGCCCCAGCATTTT
CASNQDRGGQPQHF
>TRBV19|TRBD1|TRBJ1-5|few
TGTGCCAGTAGTCCCAGGACAGGCGTGAGCAATCAGCCCCAGCATTTT
CASSPRTGVSNQPQHF
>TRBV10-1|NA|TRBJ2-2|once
TGCACCAGCAGTAAGTTTTGCAGGCGAACCGGGGAGCTGTTTTTT
CTSSKFCRRTGELFF
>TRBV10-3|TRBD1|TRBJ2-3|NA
TGTGCCATCAGTGGGACAGGGGGCCTCACAAATACGCAGTATTTC
CAISGTGGLTNTQYF
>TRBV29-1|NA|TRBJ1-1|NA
TGCAGCGTTGCCTCTGGTTGGGCAATGAACTCTGAAGCTTTCTTT
CSVASGWAMNSEAFF
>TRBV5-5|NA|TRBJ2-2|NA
TGTGTCAGCAGCTGGCGTGGGGGCGGACGGTCCGGGGAGCTATTTTTT
CVSSWRGGGRSGELFF
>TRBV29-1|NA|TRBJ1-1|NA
TGTAGCGCTCAGAACCAGAAAAACACTGAAGCTTTCTTT
CSAQNQKNTEAFF
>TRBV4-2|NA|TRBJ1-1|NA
TGTGCCAGCAGCCCGAGGGTTTCCGGACTGAACACTGAAGTTTTCTTT
CASSPRVSGLNTEVFF
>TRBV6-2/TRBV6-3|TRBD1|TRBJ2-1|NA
TGTGCCAGCAGTCTGCCTGGACAGGACTCCTACAATGAGCAGTTCTTC
CASSLPGQDSYNEQFF
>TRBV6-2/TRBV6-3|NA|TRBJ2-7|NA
TGTGTCAGCAGTCTCTGGGCGGGTCCCTACAAGCAGTACTTC
CVSSLWAGPYKQYF
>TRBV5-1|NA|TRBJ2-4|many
TGCGCCAGCAGCTTCGGGGGTCCCAAAAACATTCAGTACTTC
CASSFGGPKNIQYF
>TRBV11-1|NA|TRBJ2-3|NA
TGTGCCGGCAGCTCTGGGGGAAGCTCTATTGGAGCCCCCACAGATACGCAGTATTTT
CAGSSGGSSIGAPTDTQYF
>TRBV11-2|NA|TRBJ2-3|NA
TGTGCCAGCAGTTTAAACCGACAAGGGGTTACGCGGTATTTT
CASSLNRQGVTRYF
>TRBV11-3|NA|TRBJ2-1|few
TGTGCCAGCAGCTTAGGGGTCAGCAACAGTGAGCAATTTTTC
CASSLGVSNSEQFF
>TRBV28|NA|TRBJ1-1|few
TGTGCCAGCAGGATCACAGGTGATGAAGCTTTATTT
CASRITGDEALF
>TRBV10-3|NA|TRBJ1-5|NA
TGTGCCATCAGTGAGTCGAGGGATCAGCCTCAGCATTTT
CAISESRDQPQHF
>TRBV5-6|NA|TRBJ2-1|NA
TGTGGCAGCAGCTTGGGATTGGGCTCATCAGGATACAATGATCAGTTCTTC
CGSSLGLGSSGYNDQFF
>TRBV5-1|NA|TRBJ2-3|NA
TGCGCCAGCAACTTGAACGGCCGTGCTAGCACAGATACGCTGTATTTT
CASNLNGRASTDTLYF
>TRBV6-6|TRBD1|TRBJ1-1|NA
TGTGTCAGCAGCACAGGGGGGACTATTGAAGCTTTCTTC
CVSSTGGTIEAFF
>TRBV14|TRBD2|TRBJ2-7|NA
TGTTCCAGCAGCCAAACCGGGAGGTACGAACAGTACTTC
CSSSQTGRYEQYF
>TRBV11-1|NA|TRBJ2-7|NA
TGTGCCAGCAGCCGGGGTTCGGACAACGAGCAGTACTTC
CASSRGSDNEQYF
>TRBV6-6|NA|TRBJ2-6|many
TGTGCCAGCAGTCCGGGACTTTCCTCTGGGGCCAACGTCCTGACTTTC
CASSPGLSSGANVLTF
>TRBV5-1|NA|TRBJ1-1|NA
TGCGCCAGCAGCTTGGTCCCGGGAATCGCGAACACTGAATCTTTCTTT
CASSLVPGIANTESFF
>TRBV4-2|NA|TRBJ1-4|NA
TGTACCAGCAGCCAGCCCCAACGTGAAAAACTGTTATTT
CTSSQPQREKLLF